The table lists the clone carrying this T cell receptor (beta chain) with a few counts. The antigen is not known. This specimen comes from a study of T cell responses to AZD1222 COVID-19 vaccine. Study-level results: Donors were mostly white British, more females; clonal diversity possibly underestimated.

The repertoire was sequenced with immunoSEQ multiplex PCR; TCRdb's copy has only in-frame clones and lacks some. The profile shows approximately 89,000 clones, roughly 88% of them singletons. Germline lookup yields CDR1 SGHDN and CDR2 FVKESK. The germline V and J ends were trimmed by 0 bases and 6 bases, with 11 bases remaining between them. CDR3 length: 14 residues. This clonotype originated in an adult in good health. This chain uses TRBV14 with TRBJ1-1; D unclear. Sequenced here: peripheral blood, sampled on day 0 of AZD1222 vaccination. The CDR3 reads CASSQDLVAPEAFF. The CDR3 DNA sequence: TGTGCCAGCAGCCAAGATTTGGTGGCCCCTGAAGCTTTCTTT.